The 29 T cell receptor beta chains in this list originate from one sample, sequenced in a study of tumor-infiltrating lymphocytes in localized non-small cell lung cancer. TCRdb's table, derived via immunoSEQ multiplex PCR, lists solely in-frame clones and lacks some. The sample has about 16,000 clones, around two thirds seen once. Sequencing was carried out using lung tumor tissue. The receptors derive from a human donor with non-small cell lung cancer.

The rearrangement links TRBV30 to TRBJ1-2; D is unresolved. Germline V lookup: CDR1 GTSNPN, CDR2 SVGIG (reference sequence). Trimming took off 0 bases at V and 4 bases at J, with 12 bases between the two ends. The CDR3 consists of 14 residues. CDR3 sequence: CAWSVKGGSYGYTF. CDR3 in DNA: TGTGCCTGGAGTGTAAAAGGAGGATCCTATGGCTACACCTTC.

The CDR3 reads CASTTTPLSNYGYTF. The CDR3 DNA reads as TGTGCCAGCACCACAACCCCCCTCTCTAACTATGGCTACACCTTC. This chain connects TRBV6-6 to TRBJ1-2; D not resolved. Germline V gene sequence: CDR1 MNHNY, CDR2 SVGAGI (reference sequence). This CDR3 has 15 amino acids. Trimming shortened V by 7 bases and J by 0 bases, and 15 bases separated the two germline ends.

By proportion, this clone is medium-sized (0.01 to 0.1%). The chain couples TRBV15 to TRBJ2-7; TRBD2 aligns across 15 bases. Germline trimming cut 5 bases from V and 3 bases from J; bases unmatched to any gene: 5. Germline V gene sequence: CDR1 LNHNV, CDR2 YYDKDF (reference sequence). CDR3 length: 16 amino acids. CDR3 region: CATSGGTSGRIYEQYF. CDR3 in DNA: TGTGCCACCAGCGGCGGGACTAGCGGGAGGATCTACGAGCAGTACTTC.

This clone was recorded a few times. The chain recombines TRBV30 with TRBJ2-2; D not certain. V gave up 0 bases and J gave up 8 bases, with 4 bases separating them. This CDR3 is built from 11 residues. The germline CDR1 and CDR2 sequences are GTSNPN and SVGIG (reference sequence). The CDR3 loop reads CAWSVRGELFF. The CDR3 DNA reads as TGTGCCTGGAGTGTACGAGGGGAGCTGTTTTTT.

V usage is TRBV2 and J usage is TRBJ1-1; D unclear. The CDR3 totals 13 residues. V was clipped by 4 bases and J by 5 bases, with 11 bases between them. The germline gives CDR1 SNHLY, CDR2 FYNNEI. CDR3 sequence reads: CASSVDGVTEAFF. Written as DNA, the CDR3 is TGTGCCAGCAGTGTTGACGGGGTGACTGAAGCTTTCTTT.

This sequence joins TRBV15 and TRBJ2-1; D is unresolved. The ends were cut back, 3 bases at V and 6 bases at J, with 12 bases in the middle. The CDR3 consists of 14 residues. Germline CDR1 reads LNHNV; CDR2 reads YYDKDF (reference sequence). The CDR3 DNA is TGTGCCACCAGCAGTCAGACTCCGGGCAATGAGCAGTTCTTC. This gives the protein CATSSQTPGNEQFF. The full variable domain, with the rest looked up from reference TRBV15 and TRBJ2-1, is DAMVIQNPRYQVTQFGKPVTLSCSQTLNHNVMYWYQQKSSQAPKLLFHYYDKDFNNEADTPDNFQSRRPNTSFCFLDIRSPGLGDTAMYLCATSSQTPGNEQFFGPGTRLTVL.

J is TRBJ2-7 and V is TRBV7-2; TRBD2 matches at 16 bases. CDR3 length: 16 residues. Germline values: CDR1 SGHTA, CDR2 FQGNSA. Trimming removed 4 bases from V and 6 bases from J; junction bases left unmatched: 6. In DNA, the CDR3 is TGTGCCAGCAGCTCGGGACTAGCGGGAGGGTCGTCCGAGCAGTACTTC. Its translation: CASSSGLAGGSSEQYF.

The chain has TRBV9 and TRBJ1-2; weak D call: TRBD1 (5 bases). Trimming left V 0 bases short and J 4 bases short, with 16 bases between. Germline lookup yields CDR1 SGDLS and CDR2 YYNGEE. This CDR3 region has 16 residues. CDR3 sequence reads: CASSVATWEGLYGYTF. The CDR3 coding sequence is TGTGCCAGCAGCGTAGCTACGTGGGAGGGGCTCTATGGCTACACCTTC.

This chain's CDR3 is CASSPVGEYQPQHF. The CDR3 region has the DNA TGTGCCAGCAGCCCGGTCGGGGAGTATCAGCCCCAGCATTTT. This chain joins TRBV7-9 and TRBJ1-5; D unclear. Trimming took 5 bases from V and 5 from J, leaving 13 bases between them. Germline V gene lookup returns CDR1 SEHNR and CDR2 FQNEAQ (reference sequence). This CDR3 comprises 14 residues.

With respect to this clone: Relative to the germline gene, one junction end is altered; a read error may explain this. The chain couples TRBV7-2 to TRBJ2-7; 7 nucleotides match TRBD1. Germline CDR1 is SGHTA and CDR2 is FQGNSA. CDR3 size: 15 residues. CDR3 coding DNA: TGTGCCAGCAGCATAGCCGGGACAGACTCCTACGAGCAGTACTTC. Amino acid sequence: CASSIAGTDSYEQYF.

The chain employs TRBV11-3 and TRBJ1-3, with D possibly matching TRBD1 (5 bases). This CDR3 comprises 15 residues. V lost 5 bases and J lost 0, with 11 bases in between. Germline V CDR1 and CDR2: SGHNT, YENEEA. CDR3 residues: CASSPGGTSGNTIYF. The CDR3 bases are TGTGCCAGCAGCCCCGGGGGGACCTCTGGAAACACCATATATTTT.

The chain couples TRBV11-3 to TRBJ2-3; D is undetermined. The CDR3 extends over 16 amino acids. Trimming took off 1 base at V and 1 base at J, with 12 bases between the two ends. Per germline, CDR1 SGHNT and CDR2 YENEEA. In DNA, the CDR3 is TGTGCCAGCAGCTTAGGATTGGCGGAGCGCACAGATACGCAGTATTTT. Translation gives CASSLGLAERTDTQYF.

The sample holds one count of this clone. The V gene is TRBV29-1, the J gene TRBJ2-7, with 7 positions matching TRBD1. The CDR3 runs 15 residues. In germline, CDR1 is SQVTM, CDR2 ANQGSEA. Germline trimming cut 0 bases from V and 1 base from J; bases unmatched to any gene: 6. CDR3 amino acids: CSVEDRTGGSYEQYF. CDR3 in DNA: TGCAGCGTTGAAGATAGGACAGGAGGATCCTACGAGCAGTACTTC.

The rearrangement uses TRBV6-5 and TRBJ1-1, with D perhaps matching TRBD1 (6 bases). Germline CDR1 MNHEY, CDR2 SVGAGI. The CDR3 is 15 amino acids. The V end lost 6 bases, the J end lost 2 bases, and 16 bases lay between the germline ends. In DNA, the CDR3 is TGTGCCAGCAGCTTATCTGCAGGGGTCAACACTGAAGCTTTCTTT. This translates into CASSLSAGVNTEAFF.

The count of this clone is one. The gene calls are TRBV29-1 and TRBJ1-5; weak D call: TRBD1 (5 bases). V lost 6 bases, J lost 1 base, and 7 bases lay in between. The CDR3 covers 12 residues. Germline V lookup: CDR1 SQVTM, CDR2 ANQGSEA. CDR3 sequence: CSVRDSNQPQHF. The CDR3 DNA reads TGCAGCGTCCGGGACAGCAATCAGCCCCAGCATTTT. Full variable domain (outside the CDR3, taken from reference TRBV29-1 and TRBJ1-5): SAVISQKPSRDICQRGTSLTIQCQVDSQVTMMFWYRQQPGQSLTLIATANQGSEATYESGFVIDKFPISRPNLTFSTLTVSNMSPEDSSIYLCSVRDSNQPQHFGDGTRLSIL.

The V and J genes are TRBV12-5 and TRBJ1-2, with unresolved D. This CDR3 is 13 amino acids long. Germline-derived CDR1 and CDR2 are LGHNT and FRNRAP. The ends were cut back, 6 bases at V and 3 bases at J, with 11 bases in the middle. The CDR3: CASGQQTDYGYTF. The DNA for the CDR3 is TGTGCTAGTGGACAACAAACAGACTATGGCTACACCTTC.

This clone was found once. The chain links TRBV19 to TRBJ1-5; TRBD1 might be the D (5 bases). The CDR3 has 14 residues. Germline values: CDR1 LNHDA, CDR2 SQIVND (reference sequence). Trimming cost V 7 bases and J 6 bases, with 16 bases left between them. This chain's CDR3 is CASMGLGGTQPQHF. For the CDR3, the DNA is TGTGCCAGTATGGGGTTGGGGGGAACTCAGCCCCAGCATTTT.

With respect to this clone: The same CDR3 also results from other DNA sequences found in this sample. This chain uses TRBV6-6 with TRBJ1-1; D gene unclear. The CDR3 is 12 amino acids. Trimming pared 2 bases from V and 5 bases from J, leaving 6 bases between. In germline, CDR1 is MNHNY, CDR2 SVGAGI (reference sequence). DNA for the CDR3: TGTGCCAGCAGTTACGTGGGTACTGAAGCTTTCTTT. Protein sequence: CASSYVGTEAFF.

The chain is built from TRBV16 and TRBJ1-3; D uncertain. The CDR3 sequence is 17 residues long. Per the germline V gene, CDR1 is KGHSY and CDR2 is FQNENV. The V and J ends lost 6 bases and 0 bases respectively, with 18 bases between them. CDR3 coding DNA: TGTGCCAGCAGTCCCCTAGATTCGCCCTACTCTGGAAACACCATATATTTT. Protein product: CASSPLDSPYSGNTIYF.

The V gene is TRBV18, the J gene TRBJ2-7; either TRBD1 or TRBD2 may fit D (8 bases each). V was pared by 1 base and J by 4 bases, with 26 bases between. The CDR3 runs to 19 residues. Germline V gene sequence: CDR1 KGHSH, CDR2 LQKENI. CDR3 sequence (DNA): TGTGCCAGCTCACCACTCCAGGGGGCTCATAGCGGGGTTGGTTACGAGCAGTACTTC. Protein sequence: CASSPLQGAHSGVGYEQYF. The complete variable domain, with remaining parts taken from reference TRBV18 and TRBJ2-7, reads NAGVMQNPRHLVRRRGQEARLRCSPMKGHSHVYWYRQLPEEGLKFMVYLQKENIIDESGMPKERFSAEFPKEGPSILRIQQVVRGDSAAYFCASSPLQGAHSGVGYEQYFGPGTRLTVT.

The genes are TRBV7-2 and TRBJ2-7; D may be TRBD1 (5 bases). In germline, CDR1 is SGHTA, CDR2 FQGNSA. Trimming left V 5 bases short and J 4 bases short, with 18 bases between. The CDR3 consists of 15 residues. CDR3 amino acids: CASSIQVAPTYEQYF. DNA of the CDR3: TGTGCCAGCAGCATACAGGTTGCTCCCACTTACGAGCAGTACTTC.

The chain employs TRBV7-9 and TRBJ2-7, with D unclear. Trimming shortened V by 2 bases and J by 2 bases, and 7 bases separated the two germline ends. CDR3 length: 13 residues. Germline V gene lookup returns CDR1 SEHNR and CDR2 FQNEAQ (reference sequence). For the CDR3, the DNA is TGTGCCAGCAGCTTATCCTCAGCCTACGAGCAGTACTTC. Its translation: CASSLSSAYEQYF.

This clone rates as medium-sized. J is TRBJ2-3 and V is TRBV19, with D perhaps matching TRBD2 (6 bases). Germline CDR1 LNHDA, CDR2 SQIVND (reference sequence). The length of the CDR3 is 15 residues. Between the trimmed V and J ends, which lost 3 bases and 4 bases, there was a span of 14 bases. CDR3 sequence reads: CASSMRQGGADTQYF. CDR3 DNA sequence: TGTGCCAGTAGTATGAGGCAGGGAGGTGCAGATACGCAGTATTTT.

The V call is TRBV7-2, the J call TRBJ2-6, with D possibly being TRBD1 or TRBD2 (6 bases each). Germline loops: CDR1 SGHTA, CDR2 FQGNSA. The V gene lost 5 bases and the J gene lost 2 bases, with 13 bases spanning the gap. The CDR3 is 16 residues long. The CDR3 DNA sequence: TGTGCCAGCAGCGTTCTAGGGGGGACTGGGGCCAACGTCCTGACTTTC. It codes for CASSVLGGTGANVLTF.

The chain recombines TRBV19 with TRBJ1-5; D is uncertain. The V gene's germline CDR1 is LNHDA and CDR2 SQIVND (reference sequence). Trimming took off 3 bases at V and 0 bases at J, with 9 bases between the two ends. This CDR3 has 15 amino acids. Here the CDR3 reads CASSIAPYSNQPQHF. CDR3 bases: TGTGCCAGTAGTATCGCGCCCTATAGCAATCAGCCCCAGCATTTT.

The CDR3 nucleotides are TGTGCCAGCAGTGAAGCTGGGTACAATGAGCAGTTCTTC. It specifies CASSEAGYNEQFF. The chain uses TRBV2 and TRBJ2-1; the D is unclear. The CDR3 loop spans 13 amino acids. V lost 0 bases and J lost 4, with 4 bases in between. CDR1 is SNHLY, CDR2 FYNNEI, per germline.

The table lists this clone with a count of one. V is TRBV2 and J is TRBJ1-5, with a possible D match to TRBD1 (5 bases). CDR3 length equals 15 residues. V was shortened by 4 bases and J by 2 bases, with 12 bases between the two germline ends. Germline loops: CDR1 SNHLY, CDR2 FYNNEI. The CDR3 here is CASSVQGAGNQPQHF. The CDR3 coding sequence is TGTGCCAGCAGTGTCCAGGGAGCTGGCAATCAGCCCCAGCATTTT.

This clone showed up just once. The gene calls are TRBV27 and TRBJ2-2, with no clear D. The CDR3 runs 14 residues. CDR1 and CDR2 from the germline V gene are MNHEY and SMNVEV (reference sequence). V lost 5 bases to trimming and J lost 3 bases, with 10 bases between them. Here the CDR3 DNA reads TGTGCCAGCAGTATTCTTCGGGACACCGGGGAGCTGTTTTTT. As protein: CASSILRDTGELFF.

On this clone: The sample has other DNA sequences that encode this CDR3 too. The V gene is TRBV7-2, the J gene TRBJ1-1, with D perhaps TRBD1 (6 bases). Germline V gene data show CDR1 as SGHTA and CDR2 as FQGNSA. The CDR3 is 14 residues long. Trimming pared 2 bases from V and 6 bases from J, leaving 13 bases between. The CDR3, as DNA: TGTGCCAGCAGCTTAAACAGGGCTCGAGCTGAAGCTTTCTTT. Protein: CASSLNRARAEAFF.